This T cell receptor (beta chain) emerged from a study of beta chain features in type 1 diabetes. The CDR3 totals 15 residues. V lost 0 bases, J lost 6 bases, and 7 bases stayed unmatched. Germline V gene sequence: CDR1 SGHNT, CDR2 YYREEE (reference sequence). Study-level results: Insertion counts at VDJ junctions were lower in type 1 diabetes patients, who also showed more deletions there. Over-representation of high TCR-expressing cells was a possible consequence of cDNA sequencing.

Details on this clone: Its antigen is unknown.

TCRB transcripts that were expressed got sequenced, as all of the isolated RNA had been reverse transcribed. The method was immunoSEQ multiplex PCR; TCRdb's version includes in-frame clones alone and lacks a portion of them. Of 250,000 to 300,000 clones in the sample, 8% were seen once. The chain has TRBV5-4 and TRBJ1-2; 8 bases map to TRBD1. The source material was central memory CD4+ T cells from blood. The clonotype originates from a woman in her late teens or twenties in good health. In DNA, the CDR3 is TGTGCCAGCAGCTTGGATCTGGGACAGGTGGATGGCTACACCTTC. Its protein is CASSLDLGQVDGYTF.